The 15 T cell receptor beta chains below all came from one sample that was sequenced in a study of cytotoxic CD8 clonotypes in ibrutinib-treated CLL. The table came from immunoSEQ multiplex PCR; TCRdb's copy has only in-frame clones and leaves some out. Of about 130,000 clones detected, over 75% appear once; the ten largest clones hold roughly 1.9%. Here the sequenced sample was PBMCs, taken after 24 months of ibrutinib treatment. Receptor source: a human donor with chronic lymphocytic leukemia.

This chain links TRBV5-6 with TRBJ1-2; weak D call: TRBD1 (6 bases). Germline V lookup: CDR1 SGHDT, CDR2 YYEEEE. The CDR3 extends over 16 amino acids. V was cut by 4 bases and J by 3 bases, with 19 bases left in between. CDR3 nucleotides: TGTGCCAGCAGCCCGCTAGAGGGGGGTCGCTACTATGGCTACACCTTC. It codes for CASSPLEGGRYYGYTF.

A note on this clone: Because the CDR3 is missing its conserved closing phenylalanine or tryptophan, this is likely a read error. It is unclear where the CDR3 begins or ends on the DNA, so no DNA is shown, and the CDR3 is as TCRdb lists it. The chain joins TRBV1 to TRBJ2-4; the D segment call TRBD2 is taken from the table without a DNA check. TRBV1 is designated a pseudogene. The CDR3 comprises 8 residues, both ends counted. This chain's CDR3 is CTSSQGDY.

The chain has TRBV6-4 and TRBJ2-2; D is ambiguous. CDR1 is MRHNA and CDR2 is SNTAGT in the germline V gene. V was trimmed by 6 bases and J by 5 bases, leaving 10 bases between them. CDR3 length: 13 amino acids. The CDR3 sequence is CASRTTTTGELFF. The CDR3 DNA follows: TGTGCCAGCAGAACGACAACGACCGGGGAGCTGTTTTTT.

The chain carries TRBV5-1 and TRBJ2-5, with 11 bases lining up with TRBD1. Germline V CDR1 and CDR2: SGHRS, YFSETQ. V gave up 2 bases and J gave up 5 bases; unmatched junction bases: 5. The CDR3 contains 15 residues. The CDR3 is CASSFGQGARETQYF. The CDR3 coding sequence is TGCGCCAGCAGCTTTGGACAGGGGGCGCGGGAGACCCAGTACTTC.

The rearrangement joins TRBV2 to TRBJ1-5; 7 bases are shared with TRBD1. After removal of 0 bases from V and 4 bases from J, the junction contained 3 bases not matched to a gene. CDR3 length equals 15 residues. Per the germline V gene, CDR1 is SNHLY and CDR2 is FYNNEI. CDR3 nucleotide sequence: TGTGCCAGCAGTGAAGCCTTGACAGGGAATCAGCCCCAGCATTTT. Its translation: CASSEALTGNQPQHF.

The chain employs TRBV7-2 and TRBJ1-5; 8 nucleotides align to TRBD1. Germline V lookup: CDR1 SGHTA, CDR2 FQGNSA. The J segment lost 3 bases and the V segment lost 5 bases, leaving 6 bases of the junction unmatched. The CDR3 sequence is 15 residues long. The CDR3 loop reads CASSPGGGNNQPQHF. CDR3 nucleotides: TGTGCCAGCAGCCCAGGGGGCGGCAACAATCAGCCCCAGCATTTT.

V is TRBV4-3 and J is TRBJ2-6; D not resolved. The CDR3 has 16 residues. Germline V CDR1 and CDR2: LGHNA, YSLEER. V lost 0 bases and J lost 0, with 6 bases in between. As DNA, the CDR3 is TGCGCCAGCAGCCAAGAGGTGGGCTCTGGGGCCAACGTCCTGACTTTC. Translation: CASSQEVGSGANVLTF.

The chain recombines TRBV7-3 with TRBJ1-5, with 8 nucleotides matching TRBD1. The trim removed 5 bases at V and 6 bases at J, leaving 3 bases unmatched. Germline CDR1 is SGHTA and CDR2 is FQGTGA. The CDR3 consists of 13 residues. CDR3 sequence (DNA): TGTGCCAGCAGCCAAGACAGGGGTCAGCCCCAGCATTTT. Amino acid sequence: CASSQDRGQPQHF.

The chain recombines TRBV21-1 with TRBJ2-7; the D call in the table, TRBD1, was not verified against the DNA. TRBV21-1 is shown as a pseudogene. The CDR3 has 15 residues. The CDR3 region has the DNA TGTGCCAGCAGCAACGCCAGGGTCCCTTTCGGCGAGCAGTACTTC. This sequence encodes CASSNARVPFGEQYF.

The chain joins TRBV11-3 to TRBJ2-1; 12 bases are a match to TRBD2. With 5 bases clipped from V and 2 bases from J, the junction kept 16 bases outside the gene matches. CDR3 length: 20 amino acids. CDR1 SGHNT and CDR2 YENEEA come from the germline V gene. Here the CDR3 DNA reads TGTGCCAGCAGCCCGGGATTTTCTAGCGGGAGGGCCGTAACCTACAATGAGCAGTTCTTC. Protein sequence: CASSPGFSSGRAVTYNEQFF.

This chain connects TRBV9 to TRBJ2-3, with TRBD2 as a possible D gene (5 bases). Trimming took 0 bases from V and 0 from J, leaving 14 bases between them. Germline-derived CDR1 and CDR2 are SGDLS and YYNGEE. The CDR3 contains 17 residues. CDR3 in amino acids: CASSVGTSLGSTDTQYF. The CDR3, as DNA: TGTGCCAGCAGCGTAGGGACTTCCCTTGGTAGCACAGATACGCAGTATTTT.

The gene calls are TRBV7-7 and TRBJ2-1, with unresolved D. Germline CDR1 is SSHAT and CDR2 is FNYEAQ (reference sequence). Trimming pared 4 bases from V and 5 bases from J, leaving 9 bases between. This CDR3 has 13 amino acids. CDR3 in amino acids: CASSSDANNEQFF. In DNA form, the CDR3 reads TGTGCCAGCAGCTCGGACGCCAACAATGAGCAGTTCTTC.

The rearrangement uses TRBV11-2 and TRBJ2-5; D is uncertain. CDR1 and CDR2 from the germline V gene are SGHAT and FQNNGV. This CDR3 has 11 amino acids. The ends were cut back, 4 bases at V and 6 bases at J, with 6 bases in the middle. CDR3 sequence (DNA): TGTGCCAGCAGCTCTGGAAAGACCCAGTACTTC. Its protein product is CASSSGKTQYF.

The chain joins TRBV7-9 to TRBJ2-1; D is unresolved. This CDR3 spans 15 amino acids. Germline V gene lookup returns CDR1 SEHNR and CDR2 FQNEAQ (reference sequence). Trimming left V 5 bases short and J 5 bases short, with 16 bases between. The CDR3 loop is CASSRGEEGHNEQFF. In DNA, the CDR3 is TGTGCCAGCAGCCGCGGAGAGGAAGGGCACAATGAGCAGTTCTTC.

The chain carries TRBV19 and TRBJ2-1; TRBD2 matches at 7 bases. This CDR3 region has 15 residues. J lost 4 bases, V lost 5 bases, and 8 bases had no gene match. Germline V gene data show CDR1 as LNHDA and CDR2 as SQIVND (reference sequence). CDR3: CASSSPGAGYNEQFF. DNA for the CDR3: TGTGCCAGTAGTTCTCCGGGAGCGGGGTACAATGAGCAGTTCTTC.